This T cell receptor beta chain was recovered during a study of technical replicates of blood from several donors. Germline CDR1 is LGHNA and CDR2 is YSLEER. With 1 base clipped from V and 6 bases from J, the junction kept 6 bases outside the gene matches. The CDR3 sequence is 15 residues long. This clone was counted once. Assay: immunoSEQ multiplex PCR; the TCRdb copy retains only in-frame clones and omits some. The profile shows 80,000 or so clones, approximately 96% of them singletons. The sequencing input was T cells isolated from PBMCs. V and J are TRBV4-3 and TRBJ2-3, with 8 bases identical to TRBD2. The receptor's source is a human donor in good health. The CDR3 loop is CASSQGAGVWDTQYF. CDR3 in DNA: TGCGCCAGCAGCCAAGGAGCGGGGGTTTGGGATACGCAGTATTTT.